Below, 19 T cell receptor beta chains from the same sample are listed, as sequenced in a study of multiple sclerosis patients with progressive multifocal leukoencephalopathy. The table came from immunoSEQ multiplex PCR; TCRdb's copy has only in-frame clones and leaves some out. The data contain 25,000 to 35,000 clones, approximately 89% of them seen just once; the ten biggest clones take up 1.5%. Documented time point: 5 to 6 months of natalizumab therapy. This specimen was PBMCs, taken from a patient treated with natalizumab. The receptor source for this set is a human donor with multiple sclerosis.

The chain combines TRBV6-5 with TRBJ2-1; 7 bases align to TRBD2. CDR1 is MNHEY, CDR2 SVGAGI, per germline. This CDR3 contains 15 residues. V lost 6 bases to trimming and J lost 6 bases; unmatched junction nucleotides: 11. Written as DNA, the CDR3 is TGTGCCAGCAGGATGGTCAGCGGGGCCCTCAATGAGCAGTTCTTC. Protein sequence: CASRMVSGALNEQFF.

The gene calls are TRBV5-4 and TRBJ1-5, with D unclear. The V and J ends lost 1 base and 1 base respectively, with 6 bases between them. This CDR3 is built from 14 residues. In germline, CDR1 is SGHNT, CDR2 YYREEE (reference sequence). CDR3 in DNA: TGTGCCAGCAGCTTGCCGGTAAGCAATCAGCCCCAGCATTTT. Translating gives CASSLPVSNQPQHF.

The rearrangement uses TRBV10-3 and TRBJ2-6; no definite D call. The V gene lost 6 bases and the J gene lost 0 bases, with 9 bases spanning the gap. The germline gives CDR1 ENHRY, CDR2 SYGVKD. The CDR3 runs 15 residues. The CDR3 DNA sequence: TGTGCCATCAGCAAATACGGCTCTGGGGCCAACGTCCTGACTTTC. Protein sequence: CAISKYGSGANVLTF.

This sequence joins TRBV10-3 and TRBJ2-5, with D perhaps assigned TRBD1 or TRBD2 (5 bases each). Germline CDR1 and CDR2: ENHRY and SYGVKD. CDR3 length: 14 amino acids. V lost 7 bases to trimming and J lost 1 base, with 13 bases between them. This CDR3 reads CAINSGAVQETQYF. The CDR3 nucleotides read TGTGCCATCAATTCCGGGGCGGTCCAAGAGACCCAGTACTTC.

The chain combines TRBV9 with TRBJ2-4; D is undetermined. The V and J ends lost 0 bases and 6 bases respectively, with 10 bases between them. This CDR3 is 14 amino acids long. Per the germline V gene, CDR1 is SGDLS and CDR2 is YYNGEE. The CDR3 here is CASSVGGLGNIQYF. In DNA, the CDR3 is TGTGCCAGCAGCGTAGGAGGCCTCGGAAACATTCAGTACTTC.

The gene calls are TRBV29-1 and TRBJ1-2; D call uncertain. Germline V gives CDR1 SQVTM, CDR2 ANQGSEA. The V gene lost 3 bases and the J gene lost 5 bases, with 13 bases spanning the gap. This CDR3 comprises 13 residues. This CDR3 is CSVDKGSQYGYTF. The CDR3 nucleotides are TGCAGCGTTGATAAAGGCAGCCAATATGGCTACACCTTC.

The chain's CDR3 is CASSPWTGSAGELFF. The CDR3 DNA sequence: TGTGCCAGCAGCCCTTGGACAGGGTCGGCCGGGGAGCTGTTTTTT. The V call is TRBV5-4, the J call TRBJ2-2; 8 bases are a match to TRBD1. The CDR3 has 15 residues. Germline-derived CDR1 and CDR2 are SGHNT and YYREEE (reference sequence). V dropped 4 bases and J dropped 6; count of bases not matched to a gene: 8.

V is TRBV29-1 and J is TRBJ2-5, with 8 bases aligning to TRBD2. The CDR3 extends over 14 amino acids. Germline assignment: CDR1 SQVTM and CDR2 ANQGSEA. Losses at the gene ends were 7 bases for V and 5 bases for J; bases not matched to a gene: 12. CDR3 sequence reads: CSGGSGSREETQYF. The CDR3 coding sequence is TGCAGCGGAGGAAGCGGGAGTAGGGAGGAGACCCAGTACTTC.

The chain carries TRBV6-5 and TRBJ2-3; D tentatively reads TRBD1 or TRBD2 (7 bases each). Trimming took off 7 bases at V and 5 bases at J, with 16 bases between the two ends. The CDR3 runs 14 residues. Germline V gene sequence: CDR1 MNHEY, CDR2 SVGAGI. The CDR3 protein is CASNGRGRGDTQYF. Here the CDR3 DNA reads TGTGCCAGCAATGGGAGGGGGCGCGGAGATACGCAGTATTTT.

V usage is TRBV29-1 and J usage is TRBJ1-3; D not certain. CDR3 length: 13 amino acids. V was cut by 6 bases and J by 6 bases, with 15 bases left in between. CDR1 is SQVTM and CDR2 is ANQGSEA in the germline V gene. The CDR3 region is CSVFGRAENTIYF. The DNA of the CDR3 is TGCAGCGTCTTTGGACGGGCAGAAAACACCATATATTTT.

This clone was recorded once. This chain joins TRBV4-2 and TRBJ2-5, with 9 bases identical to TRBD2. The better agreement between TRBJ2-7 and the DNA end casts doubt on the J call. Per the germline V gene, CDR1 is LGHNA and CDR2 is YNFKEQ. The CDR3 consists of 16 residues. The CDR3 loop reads CASSQEGAGGIYEQYF. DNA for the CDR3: TGTGCCAGCAGCCAAGAAGGGGCGGGAGGGATCTACGAGCAGTACTTC.

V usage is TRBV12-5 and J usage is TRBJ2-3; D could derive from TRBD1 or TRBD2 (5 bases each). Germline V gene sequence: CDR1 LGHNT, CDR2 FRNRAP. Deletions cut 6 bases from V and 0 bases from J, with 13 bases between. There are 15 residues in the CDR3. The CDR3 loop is CASGRGVDSTDTQYF. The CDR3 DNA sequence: TGTGCTAGTGGCCGAGGGGTGGATAGCACAGATACGCAGTATTTT.

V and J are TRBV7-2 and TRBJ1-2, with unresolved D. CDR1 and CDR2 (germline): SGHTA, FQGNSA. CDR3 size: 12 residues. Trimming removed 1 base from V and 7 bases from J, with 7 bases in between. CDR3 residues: CASSLDLGGYTF. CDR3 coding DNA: TGTGCCAGCAGCTTAGATCTTGGTGGCTACACCTTC.

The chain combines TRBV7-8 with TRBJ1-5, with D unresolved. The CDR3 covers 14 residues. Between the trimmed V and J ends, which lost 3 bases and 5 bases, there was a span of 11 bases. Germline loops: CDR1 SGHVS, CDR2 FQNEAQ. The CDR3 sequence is CASSFPRTHQPQHF. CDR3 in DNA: TGTGCCAGCAGCTTCCCACGGACCCATCAGCCCCAGCATTTT.

CDR3 sequence reads: CASNTRAPPEAFF. CDR3 DNA sequence: TGTGCCAGCAATACCAGGGCCCCTCCTGAAGCTTTCTTT. The chain carries TRBV28 and TRBJ1-1; a weak D match, TRBD1 (5 bases). The V end lost 7 bases, the J end lost 6 bases, and 15 bases lay between the germline ends. Germline lookup yields CDR1 MDHEN and CDR2 SYDVKM. CDR3 length: 13 residues.

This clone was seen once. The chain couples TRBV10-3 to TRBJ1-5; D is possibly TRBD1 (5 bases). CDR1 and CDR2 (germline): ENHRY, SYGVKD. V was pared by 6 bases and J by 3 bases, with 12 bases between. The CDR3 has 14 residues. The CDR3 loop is CAISHGGDNQPQHF. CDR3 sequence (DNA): TGTGCCATCAGCCATGGAGGGGACAATCAGCCCCAGCATTTT.

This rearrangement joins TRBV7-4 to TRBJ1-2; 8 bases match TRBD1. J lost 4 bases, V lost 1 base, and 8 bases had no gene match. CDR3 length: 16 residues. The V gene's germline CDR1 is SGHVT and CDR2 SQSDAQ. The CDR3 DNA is TGTGCCAGCAGCTTAGAGACAGGGGTCGGGAGCTATGGCTACACCTTC. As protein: CASSLETGVGSYGYTF.

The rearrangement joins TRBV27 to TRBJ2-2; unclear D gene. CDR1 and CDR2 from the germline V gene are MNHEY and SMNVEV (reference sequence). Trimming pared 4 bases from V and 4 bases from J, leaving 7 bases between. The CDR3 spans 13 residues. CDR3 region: CASSSHGTGELFF. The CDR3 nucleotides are TGTGCCAGCAGTTCCCATGGCACCGGGGAGCTGTTTTTT.

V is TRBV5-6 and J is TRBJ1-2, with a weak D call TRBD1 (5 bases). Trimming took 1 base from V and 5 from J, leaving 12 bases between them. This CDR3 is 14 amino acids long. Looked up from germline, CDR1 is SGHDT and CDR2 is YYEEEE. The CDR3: CASSLQGQVYGYTF. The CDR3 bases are TGTGCCAGCAGCTTGCAAGGACAAGTATATGGCTACACCTTC.